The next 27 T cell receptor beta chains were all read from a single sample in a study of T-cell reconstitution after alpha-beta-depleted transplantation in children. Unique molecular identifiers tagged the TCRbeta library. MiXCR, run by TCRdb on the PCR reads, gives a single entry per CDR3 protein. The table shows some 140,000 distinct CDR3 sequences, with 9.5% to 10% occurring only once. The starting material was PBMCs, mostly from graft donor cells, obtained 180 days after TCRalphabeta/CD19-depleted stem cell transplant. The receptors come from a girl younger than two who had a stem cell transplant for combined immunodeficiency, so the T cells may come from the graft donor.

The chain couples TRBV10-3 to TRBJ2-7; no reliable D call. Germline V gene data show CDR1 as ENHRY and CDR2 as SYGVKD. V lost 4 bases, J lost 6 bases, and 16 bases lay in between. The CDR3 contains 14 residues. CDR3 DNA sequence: TGTGCCATCAGTGGGGGTATAGAAACCGCCGAGCAGTACTTC. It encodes CAISGGIETAEQYF.

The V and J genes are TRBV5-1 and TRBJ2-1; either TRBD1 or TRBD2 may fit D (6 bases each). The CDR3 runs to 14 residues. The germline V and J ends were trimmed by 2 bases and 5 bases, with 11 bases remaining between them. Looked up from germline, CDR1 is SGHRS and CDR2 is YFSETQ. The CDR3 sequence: CASSLGGWNNEQFF. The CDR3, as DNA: TGCGCCAGCAGCTTAGGGGGGTGGAACAATGAGCAGTTCTTC.

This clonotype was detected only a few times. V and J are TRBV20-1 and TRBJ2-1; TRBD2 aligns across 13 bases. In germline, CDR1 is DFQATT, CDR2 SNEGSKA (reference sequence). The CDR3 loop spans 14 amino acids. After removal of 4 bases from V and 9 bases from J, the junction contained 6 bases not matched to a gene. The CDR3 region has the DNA TGCAGTGCTACCGGACTAGCGGGAGTCGGTGAGCAGTTCTTC. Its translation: CSATGLAGVGEQFF.

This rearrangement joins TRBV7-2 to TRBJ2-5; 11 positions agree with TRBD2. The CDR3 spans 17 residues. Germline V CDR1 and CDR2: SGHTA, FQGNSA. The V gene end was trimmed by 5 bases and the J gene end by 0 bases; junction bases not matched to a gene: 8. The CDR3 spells CASSPGTSGRYQETQYF. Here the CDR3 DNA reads TGTGCCAGCAGCCCAGGGACTAGCGGAAGGTACCAAGAGACCCAGTACTTC.

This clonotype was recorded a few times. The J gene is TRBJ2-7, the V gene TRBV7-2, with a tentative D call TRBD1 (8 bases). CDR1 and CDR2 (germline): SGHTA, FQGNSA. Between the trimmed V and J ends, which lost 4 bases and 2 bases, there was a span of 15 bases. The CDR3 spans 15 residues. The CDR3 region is CASSSGQGGTYEQYF. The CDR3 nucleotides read TGTGCCAGCAGCTCCGGACAGGGAGGGACCTACGAGCAGTACTTC.

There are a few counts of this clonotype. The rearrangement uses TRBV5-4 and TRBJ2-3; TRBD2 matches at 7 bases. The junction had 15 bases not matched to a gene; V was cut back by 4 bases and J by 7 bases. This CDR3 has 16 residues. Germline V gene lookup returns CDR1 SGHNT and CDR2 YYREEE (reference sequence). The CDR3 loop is CASSPLGLGPPYTQYF. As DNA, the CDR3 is TGTGCCAGCAGCCCATTAGGACTAGGCCCTCCGTATACGCAGTATTTT.

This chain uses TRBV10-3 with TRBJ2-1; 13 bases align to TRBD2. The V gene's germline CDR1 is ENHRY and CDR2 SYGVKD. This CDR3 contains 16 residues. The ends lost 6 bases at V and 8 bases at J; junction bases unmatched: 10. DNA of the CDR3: TGTGCCATCAGCGCCGGGACTAGCGGGACCCTATATGAGCAGTTCTTC. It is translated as CAISAGTSGTLYEQFF.

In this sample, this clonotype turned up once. The DNA for the CDR3 is TGTGCCAGCAGCTTAATGGGCCGGGGGGGATTCTACGAGCAGTACTTC. Protein sequence: CASSLMGRGGFYEQYF. This chain connects TRBV7-9 to TRBJ2-7, with 8 bases identical to TRBD2. The CDR3 totals 16 residues. Germline assignment: CDR1 SEHNR and CDR2 FQNEAQ (reference sequence). Germline trimming cut 2 bases from V and 3 bases from J; bases unmatched to any gene: 9.

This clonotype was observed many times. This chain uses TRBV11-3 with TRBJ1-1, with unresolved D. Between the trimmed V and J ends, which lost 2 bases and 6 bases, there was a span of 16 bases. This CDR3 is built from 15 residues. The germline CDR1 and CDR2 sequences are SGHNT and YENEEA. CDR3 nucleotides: TGTGCCAGCAGCTTATACGGTTGGCCTTCTCCTGAAGCTTTCTTT. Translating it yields CASSLYGWPSPEAFF. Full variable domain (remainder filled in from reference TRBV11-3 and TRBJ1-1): EAGVVQSPRYKIIEKKQPVAFWCNPISGHNTLYWYLQNLGQGPELLIRYENEEAVDDSQLPKDRFSAERLKGVDSTLKIQPAELGDSAVYLCASSLYGWPSPEAFFGQGTRLTVV.

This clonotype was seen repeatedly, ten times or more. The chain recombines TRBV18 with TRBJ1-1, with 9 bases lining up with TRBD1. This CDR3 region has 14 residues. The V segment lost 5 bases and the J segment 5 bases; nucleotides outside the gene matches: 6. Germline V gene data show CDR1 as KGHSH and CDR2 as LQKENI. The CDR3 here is CASSSGQGATEAFF. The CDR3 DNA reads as TGTGCCAGCTCATCGGGACAGGGAGCGACTGAAGCTTTCTTT.

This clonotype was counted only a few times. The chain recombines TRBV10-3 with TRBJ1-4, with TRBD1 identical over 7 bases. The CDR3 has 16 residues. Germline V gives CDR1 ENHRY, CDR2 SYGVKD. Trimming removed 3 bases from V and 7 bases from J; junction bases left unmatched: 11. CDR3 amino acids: CAISDETGPRGEKLFF. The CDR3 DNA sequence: TGTGCCATCAGTGACGAGACAGGGCCTAGGGGTGAAAAACTGTTTTTT.

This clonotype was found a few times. As DNA, the CDR3 is TGCAGTGCGCAAGCCCCCGTCAAGAGCACAGATACGCAGTATTTT. Translating gives CSAQAPVKSTDTQYF. V usage is TRBV20-1 and J usage is TRBJ2-3; no reliable D call. Germline loops: CDR1 DFQATT, CDR2 SNEGSKA (reference sequence). Trimming cost V 6 bases and J 0 bases, with 16 bases left between them. CDR3 length: 15 amino acids.

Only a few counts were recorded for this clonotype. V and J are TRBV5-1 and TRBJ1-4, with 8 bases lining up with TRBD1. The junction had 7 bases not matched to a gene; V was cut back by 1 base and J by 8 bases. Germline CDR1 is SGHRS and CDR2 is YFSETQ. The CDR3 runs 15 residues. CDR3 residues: CASSLLQGAREKLFF. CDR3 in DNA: TGCGCCAGCAGCTTGCTTCAGGGGGCGCGGGAAAAACTGTTTTTT.

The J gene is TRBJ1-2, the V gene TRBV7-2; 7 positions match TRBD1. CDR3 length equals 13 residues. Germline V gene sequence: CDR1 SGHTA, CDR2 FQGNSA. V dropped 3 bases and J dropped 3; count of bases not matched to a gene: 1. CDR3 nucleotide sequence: TGTGCCAGCAGCTTCAGGGGGTACTATGGCTACACCTTC. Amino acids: CASSFRGYYGYTF.

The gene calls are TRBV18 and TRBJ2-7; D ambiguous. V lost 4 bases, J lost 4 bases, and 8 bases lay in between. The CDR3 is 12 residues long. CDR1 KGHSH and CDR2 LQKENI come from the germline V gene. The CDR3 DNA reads TGTGCCAGCTCACGTACAGAGTACGAGCAGTACTTC. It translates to CASSRTEYEQYF. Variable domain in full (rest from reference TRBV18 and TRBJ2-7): NAGVMQNPRHLVRRRGQEARLRCSPMKGHSHVYWYRQLPEEGLKFMVYLQKENIIDESGMPKERFSAEFPKEGPSILRIQQVVRGDSAAYFCASSRTEYEQYFGPGTRLTVT.

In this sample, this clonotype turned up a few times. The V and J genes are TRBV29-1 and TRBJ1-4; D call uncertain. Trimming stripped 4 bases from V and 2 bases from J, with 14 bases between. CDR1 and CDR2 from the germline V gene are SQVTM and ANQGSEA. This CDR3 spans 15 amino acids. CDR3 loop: CSVGGDFLTNEKLFF. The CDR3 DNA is TGCAGCGTTGGGGGAGACTTTCTTACTAATGAAAAACTGTTTTTT. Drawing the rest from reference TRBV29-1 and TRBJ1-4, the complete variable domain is SAVISQKPSRDICQRGTSLTIQCQVDSQVTMMFWYRQQPGQSLTLIATANQGSEATYESGFVIDKFPISRPNLTFSTLTVSNMSPEDSSIYLCSVGGDFLTNEKLFFGSGTQLSVL.

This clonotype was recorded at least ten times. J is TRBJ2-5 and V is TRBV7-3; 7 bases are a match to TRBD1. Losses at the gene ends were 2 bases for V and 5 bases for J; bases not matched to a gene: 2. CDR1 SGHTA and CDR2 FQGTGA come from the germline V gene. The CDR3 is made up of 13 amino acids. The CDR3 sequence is CASSLYRGETQYF. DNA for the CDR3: TGTGCCAGCAGCTTATACAGGGGTGAGACCCAGTACTTC.

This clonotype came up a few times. This chain's CDR3 is CASSFLIRANVLTF. The CDR3 DNA sequence: TGTGCCAGCAGCTTTCTCATCCGGGCCAACGTCCTGACTTTC. The J gene is TRBJ2-6, the V gene TRBV7-9, with D hard to call. The CDR3 consists of 14 residues. The V gene lost 3 bases and the J gene lost 5 bases, with 8 bases spanning the gap. The V gene's germline CDR1 is SEHNR and CDR2 FQNEAQ (reference sequence).

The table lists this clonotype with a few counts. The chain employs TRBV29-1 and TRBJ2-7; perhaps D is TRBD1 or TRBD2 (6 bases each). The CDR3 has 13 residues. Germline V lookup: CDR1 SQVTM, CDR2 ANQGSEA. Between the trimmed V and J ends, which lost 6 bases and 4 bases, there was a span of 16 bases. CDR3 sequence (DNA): TGCAGCGTCCGGGGGCAGGGGCATTACGAGCAGTACTTC. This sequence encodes CSVRGQGHYEQYF.

CDR3 bases: TGCGCCAGCAGCTCCAATATAGCGGGGGACCCTTACAATGAGCAGTTCTTC. Translated: CASSSNIAGDPYNEQFF. V usage is TRBV5-1 and J usage is TRBJ2-1; TRBD2 aligns across 9 bases. This CDR3 has 17 amino acids. The V gene end was trimmed by 3 bases and the J gene end by 4 bases; junction bases not matched to a gene: 11. The germline V gene has CDR1 SGHRS and CDR2 YFSETQ.

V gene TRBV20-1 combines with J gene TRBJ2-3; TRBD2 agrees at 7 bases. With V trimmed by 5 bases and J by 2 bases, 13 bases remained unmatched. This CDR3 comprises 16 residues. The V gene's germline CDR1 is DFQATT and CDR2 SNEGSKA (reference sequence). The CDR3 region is CSAHEFGRDYTDTQYF. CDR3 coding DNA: TGCAGTGCTCATGAATTCGGCCGGGACTACACAGATACGCAGTATTTT.

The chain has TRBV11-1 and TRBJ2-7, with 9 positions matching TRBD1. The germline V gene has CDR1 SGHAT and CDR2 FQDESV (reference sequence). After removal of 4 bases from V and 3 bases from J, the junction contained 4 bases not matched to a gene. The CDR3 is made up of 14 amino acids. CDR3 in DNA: TGTGCCAGCAGCTACCGGGACAGGGTCTACGAGCAGTACTTC. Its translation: CASSYRDRVYEQYF.

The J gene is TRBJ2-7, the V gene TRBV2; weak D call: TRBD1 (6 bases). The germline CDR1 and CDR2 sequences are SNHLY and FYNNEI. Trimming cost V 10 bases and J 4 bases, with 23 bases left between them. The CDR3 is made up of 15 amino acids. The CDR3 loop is CATRGSQGTIYEQYF. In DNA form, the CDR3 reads TGTGCCACCAGAGGGTCCCAGGGGACCATTTACGAGCAGTACTTC. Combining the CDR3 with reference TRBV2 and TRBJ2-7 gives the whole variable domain EPEVTQTPSHQVTQMGQEVILRCVPISNHLYFYWYRQILGQKVEFLVSFYNNEISEKSEIFDDQFSVERPDGSNFTLKIRSTKLEDSAMYFCATRGSQGTIYEQYFGPGTRLTVT.

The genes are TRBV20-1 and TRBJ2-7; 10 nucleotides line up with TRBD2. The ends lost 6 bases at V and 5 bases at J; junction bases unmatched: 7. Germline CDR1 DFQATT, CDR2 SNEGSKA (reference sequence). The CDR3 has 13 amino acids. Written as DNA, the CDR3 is TGCAGTGCCACTAGCGGGATAGGCGACGAGCAGTACTTC. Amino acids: CSATSGIGDEQYF.

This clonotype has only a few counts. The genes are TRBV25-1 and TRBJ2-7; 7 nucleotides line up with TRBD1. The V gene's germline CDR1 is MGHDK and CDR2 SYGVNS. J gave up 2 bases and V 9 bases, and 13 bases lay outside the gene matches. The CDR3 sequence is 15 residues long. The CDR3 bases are TGTGCCAGTCGACCCGCTGGGGGACAGCCCTACGAGCAGTACTTC. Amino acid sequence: CASRPAGGQPYEQYF.

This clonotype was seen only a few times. CDR3 loop: CASSSGASGYTF. The CDR3 DNA is TGTGCCAGCAGTTCGGGGGCGAGTGGCTACACCTTC. This chain uses TRBV12-3 or TRBV12-4 with TRBJ1-2; a weak D match, TRBD1 (6 bases). This CDR3 comprises 12 residues. V dropped 4 bases and J dropped 7 bases, with 10 bases sitting between them.

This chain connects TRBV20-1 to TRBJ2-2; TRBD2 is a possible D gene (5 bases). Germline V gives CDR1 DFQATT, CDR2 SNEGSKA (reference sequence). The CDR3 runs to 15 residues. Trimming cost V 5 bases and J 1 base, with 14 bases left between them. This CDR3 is CSAEGGWENTGELFF. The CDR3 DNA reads TGCAGTGCTGAAGGCGGGTGGGAGAACACCGGGGAGCTGTTTTTT.